One and the same sample provided the 21 T cell receptor beta chains below, sequenced in a study of blood T cell repertoires in COVID-19. The assay was immunoSEQ multiplex PCR, and TCRdb's table has in-frame clones only and misses some. This sample has 110,000 to 150,000 clones, with around four fifths found just once. What was sequenced was PBMCs or T cells enriched from blood (not recorded which). All receptors derive from a woman in her thirties or forties who had recovered from COVID-19.

The V call is TRBV5-1, the J call TRBJ1-2; 9 bases fit TRBD1. This CDR3 is 15 amino acids long. The V gene end was trimmed by 4 bases and the J gene end by 7 bases; junction bases not matched to a gene: 11. Per the germline V gene, CDR1 is SGHRS and CDR2 is YFSETQ. The CDR3 loop reads CASSPYGGTGSGYTF. DNA of the CDR3: TGCGCCAGCAGCCCTTACGGCGGGACAGGGAGTGGCTACACCTTC. The whole variable domain, filled in from reference TRBV5-1 and TRBJ1-2, reads KAGVTQTPRYLIKTRGQQVTLSCSPISGHRSVSWYQQTPGQGLQFLFEYFSETQRNKGNFPGRFSGRQFSNSRSEMNVSTLELGDSALYLCASSPYGGTGSGYTFGSGTRLTVV.

The V gene is TRBV5-1, the J gene TRBJ2-1, with 10 positions matching TRBD1. Trimming took 4 bases from V and 5 from J; bases not matched to a gene: 12. CDR3 size: 17 residues. Germline V CDR1 and CDR2: SGHRS, YFSETQ. The CDR3 here is CASSPTPPGQGNNEQFF. The CDR3 region has the DNA TGCGCCAGCAGCCCCACCCCGCCGGGACAGGGGAACAATGAGCAGTTCTTC.

Only a few counts were recorded for this clone. V and J are TRBV5-1 and TRBJ1-4; 7 nucleotides match TRBD1. Germline V gene data show CDR1 as SGHRS and CDR2 as YFSETQ. This CDR3 comprises 16 residues. V shed 1 base, J shed 6 bases, and the junction held 9 bases outside the gene matches. The DNA for the CDR3 is TGCGCCAGCAGCTTGAAGGCGAGTCAGGGGGATGAAAAACTGTTTTTT. Translating gives CASSLKASQGDEKLFF.

The chain employs TRBV19 and TRBJ1-3, with TRBD1 matching 9 bases. CDR1 and CDR2 from the germline V gene are LNHDA and SQIVND (reference sequence). The V segment lost 8 bases and the J segment 0 bases; nucleotides outside the gene matches: 11. This CDR3 has 17 residues. In DNA, the CDR3 is TGTGCCAGTGGAAGGACAGGGGCTTTCTTCTCTGGAAACACCATATATTTT. Its translation: CASGRTGAFFSGNTIYF.

The V call is TRBV5-1, the J call TRBJ2-4; 8 nucleotides match TRBD1. The germline CDR1 and CDR2 sequences are SGHRS and YFSETQ. The CDR3 extends over 14 amino acids. J gave up 6 bases and V 0 bases, and 2 bases lay outside the gene matches. The CDR3 DNA follows: TGCGCCAGCAGCTTGGAAGGACAGGGAAACATTCAGTACTTC. Translated, it gives CASSLEGQGNIQYF.

This rearrangement joins TRBV7-9 to TRBJ2-7, with TRBD1 matching over 8 bases. CDR3 length: 13 residues. The germline gives CDR1 SEHNR, CDR2 FQNEAQ (reference sequence). V trimming: 11 bases; J trimming: 7 bases; junction bases outside the gene matches: 13. CDR3 protein: CACSGQGSGEQYF. In DNA, the CDR3 is TGTGCCTGCTCTGGACAGGGTTCGGGTGAGCAGTACTTC.

The rearrangement joins TRBV6-5 to TRBJ2-4; TRBD2 matches at 13 bases. This CDR3 region has 14 residues. CDR1 and CDR2 from the germline V gene are MNHEY and SVGAGI. The V gene end was trimmed by 6 bases and the J gene end by 7 bases; junction bases not matched to a gene: 3. The CDR3 coding sequence is TGTGCCAGCAGGGGACTAGCGGGGACGAACATTCAGTACTTC. It translates to CASRGLAGTNIQYF.

The chain recombines TRBV7-9 with TRBJ1-3; 7 bases agree with TRBD1. The trim removed 3 bases at V and 4 bases at J, leaving 15 bases unmatched. Germline V lookup: CDR1 SEHNR, CDR2 FQNEAQ (reference sequence). The length of the CDR3 is 18 residues. The CDR3 nucleotides are TGTGCCAGCAGCTTCGAGGACAGGCCGGCAACTCTGGGAAACACCATATATTTT. Protein: CASSFEDRPATLGNTIYF.

V is TRBV28 and J is TRBJ2-5, with D possibly matching TRBD1 (5 bases). Deletions cut 4 bases from V and 1 base from J, with 10 bases between. The CDR3 has 14 amino acids. Germline V gene lookup returns CDR1 MDHEN and CDR2 SYDVKM. In DNA, the CDR3 is TGTGCCAGCAGTTCGACAGTTTTCCAAGAGACCCAGTACTTC. Encoded protein: CASSSTVFQETQYF.

This chain connects TRBV5-1 to TRBJ2-3; the D is unclear. V lost 7 bases to trimming and J lost 2 bases, with 8 bases between them. This CDR3 is built from 12 residues. CDR1 is SGHRS and CDR2 is YFSETQ in the germline V gene. The CDR3 spells CASSSPTDTQYF. Written as DNA, the CDR3 is TGCGCCAGCTCGAGCCCCACAGATACGCAGTATTTT.

The rearrangement links TRBV30 to TRBJ1-2, with 10 bases that match TRBD1. V shed 3 bases and J 7 bases; nucleotides not matched to a gene: 11. The germline gives CDR1 GTSNPN, CDR2 SVGIG (reference sequence). The CDR3 has 15 amino acids. The CDR3 DNA reads as TGTGCCTGGAGGGCCCCCGGGACAGGGGAAGTTGGCTACACCTTC. Protein: CAWRAPGTGEVGYTF. Drawing the rest from reference TRBV30 and TRBJ1-2, the complete variable domain is SQTIHQWPATLVQPVGSPLSLECTVEGTSNPNLYWYRQAAGRGLQLLFYSVGIGQISSEVPQNLSASRPQDRQFILSSKKLLLSDSGFYLCAWRAPGTGEVGYTFGSGTRLTVV.

The chain has TRBV27 and TRBJ2-3, with 7 bases identical to TRBD1. Trimming took 2 bases from V and 2 from J; bases not matched to a gene: 10. From germline, CDR1 is MNHEY and CDR2 SMNVEV (reference sequence). This CDR3 region has 17 residues. CDR3 region: CASSLQLRDSYTDTQYF. CDR3 nucleotide sequence: TGTGCCAGCAGTTTACAACTCCGGGACAGCTACACAGATACGCAGTATTTT.

This clone showed up just once. The genes are TRBV9 and TRBJ2-6; tentatively, D is TRBD2 (7 bases). V was cut by 5 bases and J by 3 bases, with 12 bases left in between. CDR3 length: 15 residues. Per the germline V gene, CDR1 is SGDLS and CDR2 is YYNGEE. The CDR3 DNA is TGTGCCAGCAGGAGGGGGGACTATGGGGCCAACGTCCTGACTTTC. Amino acids: CASRRGDYGANVLTF.

This clone was detected a few times. The chain carries TRBV6-4 and TRBJ2-3; 12 bases are a match to TRBD2. The CDR3 is made up of 15 amino acids. The trim removed 4 bases at V and 3 bases at J, leaving 2 bases unmatched. Germline V gene lookup returns CDR1 MRHNA and CDR2 SNTAGT. CDR3 amino acids: CASSVTSGSTDTQYF. The CDR3 DNA follows: TGTGCCAGCAGTGTGACTAGCGGGAGTACAGATACGCAGTATTTT.

This chain joins TRBV4-1 and TRBJ1-5; a weak D match, TRBD1 (5 bases). CDR3 length: 17 amino acids. Germline V CDR1 and CDR2: MGHRA, YSYEKL. Trimming removed 1 base from V and 0 bases from J, with 13 bases in between. The CDR3 DNA reads TGCGCCAGCAGCCAAGCCTGGGGCGGCCGTAGCAATCAGCCCCAGCATTTT. Protein product: CASSQAWGGRSNQPQHF.

V and J are TRBV5-1 and TRBJ2-3, with a tentative D call TRBD2 (6 bases). V lost 4 bases, J lost 2 bases, and 17 bases lay in between. This CDR3 contains 16 residues. Looked up from germline, CDR1 is SGHRS and CDR2 is YFSETQ. The CDR3 nucleotides read TGCGCCAGCAGCCATTCGGAGGGCTACGACACAGATACGCAGTATTTT. This translates into CASSHSEGYDTDTQYF.

This clone was found once. The V call is TRBV10-3, the J call TRBJ2-6; a possible D gene is TRBD1 (5 bases). V was pared by 10 bases and J by 0 bases, with 13 bases between. The CDR3 length is 15 residues. Germline V gives CDR1 ENHRY, CDR2 SYGVKD. The CDR3 here is CATRQSDSGANVLTF. The CDR3 DNA reads as TGTGCCACACGACAGAGTGACTCTGGGGCCAACGTCCTGACTTTC.

The rearrangement links TRBV19 to TRBJ1-2; TRBD1 agrees at 9 bases. Germline V gives CDR1 LNHDA, CDR2 SQIVND (reference sequence). V trimming: 5 bases; J trimming: 3 bases; junction bases outside the gene matches: 10. This CDR3 is built from 16 residues. CDR3 protein: CASSLFGDRGDYGYTF. DNA of the CDR3: TGTGCCAGTAGTCTGTTCGGTGACAGGGGGGACTATGGCTACACCTTC. The variable domain in full, with the rest retrieved from reference TRBV19 and TRBJ1-2, is DGGITQSPKYLFRKEGQNVTLSCEQNLNHDAMYWYRQDPGQGLRLIYYSQIVNDFQKGDIAEGYSVSREKKESFPLTVTSAQKNPTAFYLCASSLFGDRGDYGYTFGSGTRLTVV.

V is TRBV5-1 and J is TRBJ2-1, with D possibly being TRBD2 (7 bases). The germline V gene encodes CDR1 SGHRS and CDR2 YFSETQ. V was pared by 4 bases and J by 5 bases, with 16 bases between. This CDR3 has 15 residues. CDR3 nucleotides: TGCGCCAGCAGCCCAGAGGGGGGGGGCAACAATGAGCAGTTCTTC. This encodes CASSPEGGGNNEQFF.

This clone was picked up many times. The chain recombines TRBV5-1 with TRBJ2-1; the match to TRBD2 covers 14 bases. The V gene end was trimmed by 10 bases and the J gene end by 4 bases; junction bases not matched to a gene: 4. CDR1 SGHRS and CDR2 YFSETQ come from the germline V gene. The CDR3 is made up of 14 amino acids. CDR3 sequence: CASRTSGRYNEQFF. The DNA for the CDR3 is TGCGCCTCCAGGACTAGCGGGAGGTACAATGAGCAGTTCTTC.

CDR3 in DNA: TGTGCCAGCAGGGGACTTGGCAATCAGCCCCAGCATTTT. Translated: CASRGLGNQPQHF. The chain joins TRBV6-5 to TRBJ1-5; TRBD1 might be the D (5 bases). Trimming took off 6 bases at V and 2 bases at J, with 8 bases between the two ends. CDR3 length: 13 residues. CDR1 MNHEY and CDR2 SVGAGI come from the germline V gene.